This TCR beta chain was documented in a study of blood T cell repertoires in COVID-19. This clone was detected a few times. The CDR3 loop spans 15 amino acids. Germline V gene sequence: CDR1 LNHDA, CDR2 SQIVND (reference sequence). With V trimmed by 7 bases and J by 7 bases, 13 bases remained unmatched. Produced via immunoSEQ multiplex PCR; TCRdb's table is partial and in-frame only. The data contain hundreds of thousands of clones, 84% of them singletons. This chain uses TRBV19 with TRBJ1-5, with 7 bases fitting TRBD1. This receptor was taken from a human donor in a cohort sampled during active COVID-19. Sequenced input: peripheral blood. The CDR3, as DNA: TGTGCCAGTACCGAGGTGACAGGGTCTGGGCAGCCCCAGCATTTT. Protein sequence: CASTEVTGSGQPQHF.